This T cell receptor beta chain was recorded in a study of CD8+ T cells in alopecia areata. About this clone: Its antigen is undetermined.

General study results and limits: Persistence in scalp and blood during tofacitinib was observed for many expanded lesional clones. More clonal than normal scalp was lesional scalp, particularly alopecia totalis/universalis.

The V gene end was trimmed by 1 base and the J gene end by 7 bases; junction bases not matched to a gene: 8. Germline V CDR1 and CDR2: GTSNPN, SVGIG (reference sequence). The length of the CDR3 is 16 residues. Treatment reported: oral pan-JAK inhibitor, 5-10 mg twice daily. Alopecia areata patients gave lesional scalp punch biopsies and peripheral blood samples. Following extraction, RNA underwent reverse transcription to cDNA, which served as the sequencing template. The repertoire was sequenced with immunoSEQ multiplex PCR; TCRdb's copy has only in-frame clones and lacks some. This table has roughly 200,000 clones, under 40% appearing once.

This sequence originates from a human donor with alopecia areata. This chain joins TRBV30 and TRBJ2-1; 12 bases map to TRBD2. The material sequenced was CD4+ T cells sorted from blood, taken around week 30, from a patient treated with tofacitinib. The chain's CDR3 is CAWSEMTSGSRNEQFF. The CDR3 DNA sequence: TGTGCCTGGAGTGAGATGACTAGCGGGAGTAGGAATGAGCAGTTCTTC. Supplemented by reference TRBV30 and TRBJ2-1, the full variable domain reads SQTIHQWPATLVQPVGSPLSLECTVEGTSNPNLYWYRQAAGRGLQLLFYSVGIGQISSEVPQNLSASRPQDRQFILSSKKLLLSDSGFYLCAWSEMTSGSRNEQFFGPGTRLTVL.